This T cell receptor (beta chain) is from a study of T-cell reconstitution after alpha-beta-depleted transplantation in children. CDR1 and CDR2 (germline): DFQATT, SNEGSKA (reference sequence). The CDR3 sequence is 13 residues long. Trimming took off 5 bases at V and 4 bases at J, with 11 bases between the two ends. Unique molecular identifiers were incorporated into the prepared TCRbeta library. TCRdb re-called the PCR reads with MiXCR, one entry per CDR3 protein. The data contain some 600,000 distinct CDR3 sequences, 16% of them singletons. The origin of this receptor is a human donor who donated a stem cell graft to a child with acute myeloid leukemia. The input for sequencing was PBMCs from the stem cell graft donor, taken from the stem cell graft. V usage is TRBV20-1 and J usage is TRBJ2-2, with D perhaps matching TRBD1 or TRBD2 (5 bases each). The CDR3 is CSARDGGTGELFF. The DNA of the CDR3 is TGCAGTGCTCGGGACGGTGGCACCGGGGAGCTGTTTTTT.